This T cell receptor (beta chain) was captured by sequencing in a study of blood T cells in healthy people across ages. Germline V gene sequence: CDR1 LGHNA, CDR2 YNFKEQ. V lost 0 bases and J lost 5; bases outside the gene matches: 4. The CDR3 covers 15 residues. Together with a sample-barcoded 5' primer, a J-beta primer mix was included in a second PCR lasting about 7 to 12 cycles. In TCRdb, the 5' RACE reads were re-called with MiXCR into one record per CDR3 protein. In the table there are about 970,000 distinct CDR3 sequences, 45% to 60% of which are singletons. This receptor was obtained from a woman aged 60-70 years in good health. The sequencing input was blood. The chain combines TRBV4-2 with TRBJ2-1; TRBD2 aligns across 7 bases. The CDR3 protein is CASSQESGVNNEQFF. The CDR3 DNA follows: TGTGCCAGCAGCCAAGAGAGCGGGGTGAACAATGAGCAGTTCTTC.